The clone carrying this T cell receptor beta chain showed up many times. Unique molecular identifiers tagged the TCRbeta library. TCRdb ran MiXCR on the PCR reads and lists one entry per CDR3 protein. The profile covers 200,000 to 250,000 distinct CDR3 sequences, with 9.7% appearing a single time and roughly 5.1% taken by the ten largest. These data belong to a study of T-cell reconstitution after alpha-beta-depleted transplantation in children. Germline CDR1 DFQATT, CDR2 SNEGSKA (reference sequence). The CDR3 spans 11 residues. V lost 3 bases, J lost 2 bases, and 5 bases lay in between. The clonotype comes from a human donor who donated a stem cell graft to a child with SCID. The chain carries TRBV20-1 and TRBJ2-7; weak D call: TRBD2 (5 bases). Sample: PBMCs from the stem cell graft donor, taken from the stem cell graft. For the CDR3, the DNA is TGCAGTGCTAGTAGCGCCTACGAGCAGTACTTC. Translation gives CSASSAYEQYF.